Following are 25 T cell receptor beta chains from one sample sequenced in a study of blood T cell repertoires in COVID-19. Clones were sequenced by immunoSEQ multiplex PCR, and TCRdb holds only the in-frame ones, with some missing. Counted here are 150,000 to 180,000 clones, 70% to 90% occurring once; the ten biggest clones make up around 8.1%. The specimen was peripheral blood. All receptors derive from a woman aged 60-70 years with COVID-19, enrolled during active disease.

CDR3 sequence (DNA): TGTGCCAGCTCCCAGAGTACCAGGAACTACGAGCAGTACTTC. Its translation is CASSQSTRNYEQYF. V and J are TRBV18 and TRBJ2-7; D gene unclear. This CDR3 has 14 residues. V lost 6 bases to trimming and J lost 3 bases, with 15 bases between them. The germline gives CDR1 KGHSH, CDR2 LQKENI. The full variable domain, rest sourced from reference TRBV18 and TRBJ2-7, is NAGVMQNPRHLVRRRGQEARLRCSPMKGHSHVYWYRQLPEEGLKFMVYLQKENIIDESGMPKERFSAEFPKEGPSILRIQQVVRGDSAAYFCASSQSTRNYEQYFGPGTRLTVT.

This chain links TRBV19 with TRBJ1-3, with 7 bases that match TRBD1. There are 14 residues in the CDR3. Germline V lookup: CDR1 LNHDA, CDR2 SQIVND (reference sequence). The ends lost 2 bases at V and 4 bases at J; junction bases unmatched: 2. Here the CDR3 reads CASSITGVGNTIYF. The CDR3 DNA sequence: TGTGCCAGTAGTATAACAGGGGTCGGAAACACCATATATTTT.

The chain is built from TRBV7-6 and TRBJ1-5; D possibly corresponds to TRBD1 (6 bases). The V and J ends lost 5 bases and 0 bases respectively, with 17 bases between them. The germline gives CDR1 SGHVS, CDR2 FNYEAQ. The CDR3 covers 17 residues. This CDR3 reads CASSPGRGSLSNQPQHF. The CDR3 DNA follows: TGTGCCAGCAGCCCCGGCAGGGGATCTCTTAGCAATCAGCCCCAGCATTTT.

This chain links TRBV25-1 with TRBJ1-1; the D is unclear. The CDR3 loop spans 12 amino acids. Germline V gene sequence: CDR1 MGHDK, CDR2 SYGVNS. V was shortened by 3 bases and J by 5 bases, with 7 bases between the two germline ends. For the CDR3, the DNA is TGTGCCAGCAGTGACAGAGGGACTGAAGCTTTCTTT. Residues: CASSDRGTEAFF. Drawing the rest from reference TRBV25-1 and TRBJ1-1, the complete variable domain is EADIYQTPRYLVIGTGKKITLECSQTMGHDKMYWYQQDPGMELHLIHYSYGVNSTEKGDLSSESTVSRIRTEHFPLTLESARPSHTSQYLCASSDRGTEAFFGQGTRLTVV.

This clone has only a few counts. The CDR3, as DNA: TGTGCCAGTAGTCTGGACAGGGTTGAAACAGATACGCAGTATTTT. This translates into CASSLDRVETDTQYF. V is TRBV19 and J is TRBJ2-3, with 8 bases lining up with TRBD1. There are 15 residues in the CDR3. V lost 5 bases, J lost 3 bases, and 7 bases stayed unmatched. Germline CDR1 and CDR2: LNHDA and SQIVND (reference sequence).

V and J are TRBV29-1 and TRBJ1-1; tentatively, D is TRBD1 (6 bases). This CDR3 has 13 amino acids. Germline CDR1 SQVTM, CDR2 ANQGSEA. V lost 4 bases, J lost 1 base, and 10 bases lay in between. CDR3 coding DNA: TGCAGCGTTGCCGGGACAAAGAACACTGAAGCTTTCTTT. This encodes CSVAGTKNTEAFF.

The chain is built from TRBV6-5 and TRBJ1-4, with a tentative D call TRBD1 (6 bases). Germline CDR1 MNHEY, CDR2 SVGAGI. V was pared by 7 bases and J by 9 bases, with 18 bases between. This CDR3 comprises 14 residues. The CDR3 loop reads CASIDSGRGKKLFF. CDR3 sequence (DNA): TGTGCCAGCATAGATTCCGGGAGGGGGAAAAAACTGTTTTTT.

The chain has TRBV5-4 and TRBJ1-1, with D uncertain. V lost 5 bases, J lost 5 bases, and 13 bases lay in between. The CDR3 consists of 13 residues. Germline V gene sequence: CDR1 SGHNT, CDR2 YYREEE (reference sequence). The DNA for the CDR3 is TGTGCCAGCAGTGACACTGCGGGTACTGAAGCTTTCTTT. Translating gives CASSDTAGTEAFF.

J is TRBJ2-5 and V is TRBV7-9, with a tentative D call TRBD1 (6 bases). The germline V gene encodes CDR1 SEHNR and CDR2 FQNEAQ (reference sequence). Trimming cost V 1 base and J 2 bases, with 8 bases left between them. This CDR3 contains 14 residues. The CDR3 loop is CASSLGTVQETQYF. CDR3 nucleotide sequence: TGTGCCAGCAGCTTAGGGACAGTGCAAGAGACCCAGTACTTC.

J is TRBJ2-3 and V is TRBV21-1; TRBD1, as called in the table, went unchecked against the DNA. TRBV21-1 is marked as a pseudogene. The CDR3 runs 19 residues. The CDR3: CASSTRLDRPLGFTDTQYF. CDR3 sequence (DNA): TGTGCCAGCAGCACCCGATTAGACAGGCCCCTTGGATTCACAGATACGCAGTATTTT.

This rearrangement joins TRBV7-3 to TRBJ1-1; D is ambiguous. The V gene's germline CDR1 is SGHTA and CDR2 FQGTGA. Deletions cut 0 bases from V and 5 bases from J, with 10 bases between. The CDR3 totals 14 residues. CDR3 in amino acids: CASSLTGSGTEAFF. The CDR3 DNA reads TGTGCCAGCAGCTTAACAGGCTCCGGGACTGAAGCTTTCTTT.

The J gene is TRBJ1-3, the V gene TRBV14, with 8 bases identical to TRBD1. The CDR3 extends over 17 amino acids. Germline V gene data show CDR1 as SGHDN and CDR2 as FVKESK. Trimming removed 4 bases from V and 0 bases from J; junction bases left unmatched: 8. CDR3 sequence (DNA): TGTGCCAGCAGCCCCGGGACAGGAGAATTCTCTGGAAACACCATATATTTT. This sequence encodes CASSPGTGEFSGNTIYF. The full variable domain, rest sourced from reference TRBV14 and TRBJ1-3, is EAGVTQFPSHSVIEKGQTVTLRCDPISGHDNLYWYRRVMGKEIKFLLHFVKESKQDESGMPNNRFLAERTGGTYSTLKVQPAELEDSGVYFCASSPGTGEFSGNTIYFGEGSWLTVV.

The gene calls are TRBV5-5 and TRBJ1-5; 12 bases map to TRBD1. Per germline, CDR1 SGHKS and CDR2 YYEKEE (reference sequence). After removal of 2 bases from V and 6 bases from J, the junction contained 12 bases not matched to a gene. This CDR3 region has 18 residues. The CDR3 loop is CASSLGDRGRVWGQPQHF. The CDR3 nucleotides are TGTGCCAGCAGCTTAGGGGACAGGGGGCGCGTTTGGGGTCAGCCCCAGCATTTT.

This rearrangement joins TRBV4-1 to TRBJ1-2; 7 nucleotides agree with TRBD1. This CDR3 is 16 amino acids long. J gave up 1 base and V 3 bases, and 8 bases lay outside the gene matches. The germline V gene encodes CDR1 MGHRA and CDR2 YSYEKL. The CDR3 sequence is CASSQETGRLNYGYTF. CDR3 sequence (DNA): TGCGCCAGCAGCCAGGAGACAGGGCGACTTAACTATGGCTACACCTTC.

The V and J genes are TRBV11-2 and TRBJ1-1; 7 bases map to TRBD1. Losses at the gene ends were 5 bases for V and 0 bases for J; bases not matched to a gene: 3. This CDR3 has 14 residues. Germline V gene sequence: CDR1 SGHAT, CDR2 FQNNGV. For the CDR3, the DNA is TGTGCCAGCAGCCCGGGACAGATGAACACTGAAGCTTTCTTT. Translation gives CASSPGQMNTEAFF.

The chain recombines TRBV12-3 or TRBV12-4 with TRBJ1-6, with 7 bases fitting TRBD1. The CDR3 spans 13 residues. V lost 9 bases, J lost 10 bases, and 9 bases stayed unmatched. Written as DNA, the CDR3 is TGTGCCAGTTCCACAGGGGTCGAGTCACCCCTCCACTTT. It specifies CASSTGVESPLHF.

This chain links TRBV11-2 with TRBJ1-2, with 8 bases fitting TRBD1. Germline V gene lookup returns CDR1 SGHAT and CDR2 FQNNGV. V was clipped by 5 bases and J by 5 bases; unmatched bases: 13. This CDR3 comprises 16 residues. Here the CDR3 reads CASSPRTGKGLYGYTF. For the CDR3, the DNA is TGTGCCAGCAGCCCACGGACAGGGAAAGGCTTATATGGCTACACCTTC.

The chain employs TRBV19 and TRBJ1-2; 7 bases line up with TRBD1. Germline V gene data show CDR1 as LNHDA and CDR2 as SQIVND (reference sequence). Germline trimming cut 10 bases from V and 4 bases from J; bases unmatched to any gene: 12. This CDR3 contains 14 residues. CDR3 protein: CATSSRTGAYGYTF. The CDR3 nucleotides read TGTGCCACCTCATCCCGGACAGGCGCCTATGGCTACACCTTC.

The chain combines TRBV19 with TRBJ2-1; 10 bases are shared with TRBD2. Germline V gene sequence: CDR1 LNHDA, CDR2 SQIVND (reference sequence). V was pared by 7 bases and J by 7 bases, with 4 bases of the junction left unmatched. This CDR3 has 13 residues. The DNA for the CDR3 is TGTGCCAGTAACGAGCGGGGGGGGAATGAGCAGTTCTTC. Its protein product is CASNERGGNEQFF.

This clone was counted a single time. This chain links TRBV5-3 with TRBJ1-1; a possible D gene is TRBD1 (5 bases). TRBV5-3 carries the ORF label, with uncertain function. Trimming took off 7 bases at V and 6 bases at J, with 22 bases between the two ends. CDR3 length equals 15 residues. CDR3 region: CARRACRDRGAEAFF. The DNA of the CDR3 is TGTGCCAGACGGGCCTGCCGGGACCGGGGGGCTGAAGCTTTCTTT.

The chain couples TRBV5-6 to TRBJ1-1, with D hard to call. The CDR3 length is 13 residues. Per germline, CDR1 SGHDT and CDR2 YYEEEE. The ends were cut back, 1 base at V and 7 bases at J, with 11 bases in the middle. CDR3 sequence: CASSLRRRYEAFF. CDR3 nucleotide sequence: TGTGCCAGCAGCTTGCGGCGGCGGTATGAAGCTTTCTTT.

The rearrangement joins TRBV2 to TRBJ2-3; 7 bases are shared with TRBD2. The length of the CDR3 is 16 residues. Germline lookup yields CDR1 SNHLY and CDR2 FYNNEI. V gave up 5 bases and J gave up 3 bases; unmatched junction bases: 11. The CDR3 loop reads CASSQGGRASTDTQYF. CDR3 sequence (DNA): TGTGCCAGCAGTCAAGGTGGGAGGGCCTCGACAGATACGCAGTATTTT.

This clone was counted once. This sequence joins TRBV7-3 and TRBJ1-1; 7 bases match TRBD1. CDR1 and CDR2 from the germline V gene are SGHTA and FQGTGA. The V and J ends lost 4 bases and 10 bases, in that order; junction bases with no gene match: 9. The CDR3 consists of 13 residues. The CDR3 spells CASSSGGAGGAFF. CDR3 bases: TGTGCCAGCAGCTCAGGAGGGGCAGGGGGAGCTTTCTTT.

The chain recombines TRBV10-2 with TRBJ1-5; D is uncertain. Germline CDR1 and CDR2: WSHSY and SAAADI. The CDR3 is 17 residues long. Trimming took 2 bases from V and 0 from J, leaving 14 bases between them. CDR3 protein: CASSEVQRGHSNQPQHF. CDR3 sequence (DNA): TGCGCCAGCAGTGAGGTTCAGAGAGGGCATAGCAATCAGCCCCAGCATTTT.

V is TRBV27 and J is TRBJ1-6; 8 nucleotides match TRBD1. The V and J ends lost 3 bases and 6 bases, in that order; junction bases with no gene match: 1. The CDR3 spans 14 residues. Germline CDR1 reads MNHEY; CDR2 reads SMNVEV (reference sequence). In DNA form, the CDR3 reads TGTGCCAGCAGTTTCACAGGGGGTAATTCACCCCTCCACTTT. This sequence encodes CASSFTGGNSPLHF.